Following are 32 T cell receptor beta chains from one sample sequenced in a study of blood T cell repertoires in COVID-19. The assay was immunoSEQ multiplex PCR, and TCRdb's table has in-frame clones only and misses some. The sample carries roughly 290,000 clones, 70% to 90% recorded once. The sequenced sample consisted of PBMCs or T cells enriched from blood (not recorded which). These receptor sequences come from a woman in her twenties or thirties who had recovered from COVID-19.

The chain links TRBV5-1 to TRBJ2-1; 8 bases fit TRBD2. The V gene end was trimmed by 0 bases and the J gene end by 6 bases; junction bases not matched to a gene: 11. Per germline, CDR1 SGHRS and CDR2 YFSETQ. This CDR3 is 17 amino acids long. The CDR3 loop is CASSLVWRGASINEQFF. CDR3 nucleotide sequence: TGCGCCAGCAGCTTGGTATGGCGGGGGGCCTCCATCAATGAGCAGTTCTTC.

The chain carries TRBV7-2 and TRBJ2-7, with TRBD2 matching over 8 bases. The CDR3 loop spans 16 amino acids. Germline values: CDR1 SGHTA, CDR2 FQGNSA. V shed 5 bases, J shed 0 bases, and the junction held 9 bases outside the gene matches. This CDR3 is CASSQGIAGSSYEQYF. The CDR3 DNA sequence: TGTGCCAGCAGCCAAGGAATAGCGGGGAGCTCCTACGAGCAGTACTTC.

V and J are TRBV5-1 and TRBJ2-3, with D unresolved. Germline assignment: CDR1 SGHRS and CDR2 YFSETQ. This CDR3 region has 12 residues. V gave up 4 bases and J gave up 5 bases, with 8 bases separating them. The DNA for the CDR3 is TGCGCCAGCAGCCGACTTGGAGATACGCAGTATTTT. As protein: CASSRLGDTQYF.

The chain employs TRBV5-1 and TRBJ1-4; D is uncertain. The CDR3 sequence is 13 residues long. The V end was cut by 4 bases, the J end by 0 bases, with 4 bases between. Germline CDR1 reads SGHRS; CDR2 reads YFSETQ. CDR3 coding DNA: TGCGCCAGCAGCCATGCAACTAATGAAAAACTGTTTTTT. It encodes CASSHATNEKLFF. Full variable domain (outside the CDR3, taken from reference TRBV5-1 and TRBJ1-4): KAGVTQTPRYLIKTRGQQVTLSCSPISGHRSVSWYQQTPGQGLQFLFEYFSETQRNKGNFPGRFSGRQFSNSRSEMNVSTLELGDSALYLCASSHATNEKLFFGSGTQLSVL.

This chain joins TRBV30 and TRBJ2-6; TRBD2 might be the D (6 bases). The CDR3 covers 19 residues. Deletions cut 2 bases from V and 0 bases from J, with 20 bases between. Looked up from germline, CDR1 is GTSNPN and CDR2 is SVGIG (reference sequence). The CDR3: CAWSPYMGLTNSGANVLTF. The CDR3 nucleotides are TGTGCCTGGAGTCCGTACATGGGACTGACAAACTCTGGGGCCAACGTCCTGACTTTC. The full variable domain, rest sourced from reference TRBV30 and TRBJ2-6, is SQTIHQWPATLVQPVGSPLSLECTVEGTSNPNLYWYRQAAGRGLQLLFYSVGIGQISSEVPQNLSASRPQDRQFILSSKKLLLSDSGFYLCAWSPYMGLTNSGANVLTFGAGSRLTVL.

The chain has TRBV7-2 and TRBJ2-7; D unclear. CDR3 length equals 14 residues. The germline CDR1 and CDR2 sequences are SGHTA and FQGNSA. Trimming removed 1 base from V and 7 bases from J, with 14 bases in between. CDR3 amino acids: CASSLGRRIGEQYF. The CDR3 DNA follows: TGTGCCAGCAGCTTAGGTCGGCGGATCGGGGAGCAGTACTTC.

The V and J genes are TRBV27 and TRBJ2-6; D not resolved. The V gene lost 0 bases and the J gene lost 0 bases, with 6 bases spanning the gap. The CDR3 runs 16 residues. The germline V gene has CDR1 MNHEY and CDR2 SMNVEV (reference sequence). The CDR3 loop is CASSLSPGSGANVLTF. CDR3 coding DNA: TGTGCCAGCAGTTTATCGCCGGGCTCTGGGGCCAACGTCCTGACTTTC. Drawing the rest from reference TRBV27 and TRBJ2-6, the complete variable domain is EAQVTQNPRYLITVTGKKLTVTCSQNMNHEYMSWYRQDPGLGLRQIYYSMNVEVTDKGDVPEGYKVSRKEKRNFPLILESPSPNQTSLYFCASSLSPGSGANVLTFGAGSRLTVL.

The chain has TRBV4-2 and TRBJ2-7; 7 bases map to TRBD1. Germline V lookup: CDR1 LGHNA, CDR2 YNFKEQ. V was pared by 3 bases and J by 2 bases, with 10 bases of the junction left unmatched. This CDR3 contains 16 residues. The DNA for the CDR3 is TGTGCCAGCAGCCAGTTGTCCGGACAGGTGGCCTACGAGCAGTACTTC. Its protein is CASSQLSGQVAYEQYF.

This clone showed up just a few times. The J gene is TRBJ2-2, the V gene TRBV10-2; 7 bases map to TRBD2. This CDR3 is built from 14 residues. V lost 4 bases, J lost 1 base, and 0 bases stayed unmatched. The germline V gene has CDR1 WSHSY and CDR2 SAAADI. The CDR3 DNA reads as TGCGCCAGCAGTGTAGCGGGGAACACCGGGGAGCTGTTTTTT. Its translation is CASSVAGNTGELFF.

This chain connects TRBV6-4 to TRBJ1-4; D is perhaps TRBD1 (5 bases). The CDR3 is 13 residues long. V was pared by 6 bases and J by 7 bases, with 12 bases between. CDR1 and CDR2 (germline): MRHNA, SNTAGT. The CDR3 loop reads CASRDSRGEKLFF. In DNA, the CDR3 is TGTGCCAGCAGAGACAGTCGCGGTGAAAAACTGTTTTTT.

This clone was counted between two and nine times. The chain carries TRBV20-1 and TRBJ1-5; 8 nucleotides match TRBD1. CDR1 and CDR2 from the germline V gene are DFQATT and SNEGSKA (reference sequence). CDR3 size: 14 residues. The trim removed 3 bases at V and 6 bases at J, leaving 7 bases unmatched. Here the CDR3 DNA reads TGCAGTGCTAGTGCACAGGGGGGGAGTCAGCCCCAGCATTTT. It specifies CSASAQGGSQPQHF.

This chain joins TRBV11-1 and TRBJ1-1, with 9 bases lining up with TRBD1. The germline gives CDR1 SGHAT, CDR2 FQDESV (reference sequence). This CDR3 has 15 amino acids. The junction had 6 bases not matched to a gene; V was cut back by 0 bases and J by 7 bases. The CDR3 region has the DNA TGTGCCAGCAGCTTAGCGGGGACAGGGAGGGATGAAGCTTTCTTT. Protein: CASSLAGTGRDEAFF.

The chain's CDR3 is CATSVTGLWETQYF. The CDR3 region has the DNA TGTGCCACCAGTGTCACGGGACTCTGGGAGACCCAGTACTTC. The chain joins TRBV24-1 to TRBJ2-5, with a possible D match to TRBD2 (6 bases). From germline, CDR1 is KGHDR and CDR2 SFDVKD. This CDR3 contains 14 residues. The V end lost 5 bases, the J end lost 5 bases, and 14 bases lay between the germline ends.

This clone has only a few counts. The chain uses TRBV7-9 and TRBJ1-3; D might be TRBD1 (6 bases). V lost 3 bases to trimming and J lost 2 bases, with 14 bases between them. The CDR3 spans 16 residues. Per germline, CDR1 SEHNR and CDR2 FQNEAQ (reference sequence). DNA for the CDR3: TGTGCCAGCAGCTTCCCCCCCGGGACACCTGGAAACACCATATATTTT. Translating gives CASSFPPGTPGNTIYF.

This chain links TRBV6-5 with TRBJ1-1, with 7 bases aligning to TRBD1. The length of the CDR3 is 15 residues. V was clipped by 6 bases and J by 0 bases; unmatched bases: 7. CDR1 MNHEY and CDR2 SVGAGI come from the germline V gene. CDR3 coding DNA: TGTGCCAGCAGACCGCGTACAGGGGTGAACACTGAAGCTTTCTTT. As protein: CASRPRTGVNTEAFF.

The chain carries TRBV6-5 and TRBJ2-7, with 10 bases identical to TRBD2. Germline lookup yields CDR1 MNHEY and CDR2 SVGAGI. J gave up 1 base and V 3 bases, and 6 bases lay outside the gene matches. The CDR3 extends over 16 amino acids. The CDR3 sequence: CASSYSVLAGSYEQYF. In DNA, the CDR3 is TGTGCCAGCAGTTATTCAGTACTAGCGGGATCCTACGAGCAGTACTTC.

The V and J genes are TRBV7-9 and TRBJ2-1; 7 bases are shared with TRBD1. V trimming: 5 bases; J trimming: 5 bases; junction bases outside the gene matches: 6. The CDR3 loop spans 14 amino acids. The germline gives CDR1 SEHNR, CDR2 FQNEAQ (reference sequence). CDR3 loop: CASSLRQGHNEQFF. The CDR3 nucleotides read TGTGCCAGCAGCCTCAGACAGGGTCACAATGAGCAGTTCTTC. Using reference TRBV7-9 and TRBJ2-1 for the parts outside the CDR3, the full variable domain is DTGVSQNPRHKITKRGQNVTFRCDPISEHNRLYWYRQTLGQGPEFLTYFQNEAQLEKSRLLSDRFSAERPKGSFSTLEIQRTEQGDSAMYLCASSLRQGHNEQFFGPGTRLTVL.

The chain is built from TRBV5-8 and TRBJ2-4; 8 nucleotides align to TRBD1. Germline CDR1 SGHTS, CDR2 YDEGEE. V trimming: 1 base; J trimming: 3 bases; junction bases outside the gene matches: 3. The CDR3 covers 15 residues. As DNA, the CDR3 is TGTGCCAGCAGCTTGACAGGGACAGGCAAAAACATTCAGTACTTC. This codes for CASSLTGTGKNIQYF.

The rearrangement uses TRBV11-2 and TRBJ1-3; D perhaps matches TRBD1 (6 bases). Trimming stripped 4 bases from V and 2 bases from J, with 12 bases between. This CDR3 is 15 amino acids long. From germline, CDR1 is SGHAT and CDR2 FQNNGV. In DNA form, the CDR3 reads TGTGCCAGCAGCTATGCTGGGACACCTGGAAACACCATATATTTT. Translating it yields CASSYAGTPGNTIYF.

The rearrangement links TRBV4-1 to TRBJ1-1; TRBD1 agrees at 9 bases. This CDR3 region has 19 residues. Trimming at V came to 0 bases and at J to 0 bases, leaving 11 bases not matched to a gene. CDR1 is MGHRA and CDR2 is YSYEKL in the germline V gene. This CDR3 reads CASSQDRYQGQGMNTEAFF. In nucleotides, the CDR3 is TGCGCCAGCAGCCAAGATCGCTATCAGGGACAGGGCATGAACACTGAAGCTTTCTTT.

The V and J genes are TRBV7-9 and TRBJ2-7; 14 bases align to TRBD2. The CDR3 sequence is 17 residues long. Germline trimming cut 5 bases from V and 1 base from J; bases unmatched to any gene: 7. CDR1 and CDR2 (germline): SEHNR, FQNEAQ (reference sequence). This CDR3 reads CASSGRLAGGQSYEQYF. The DNA for the CDR3 is TGTGCCAGCAGCGGGCGACTAGCGGGAGGGCAATCCTACGAGCAGTACTTC.

The chain combines TRBV28 with TRBJ1-5; 8 positions match TRBD1. Germline CDR1 and CDR2: MDHEN and SYDVKM. This CDR3 has 16 residues. J lost 6 bases, V lost 3 bases, and 10 bases had no gene match. The CDR3 coding sequence is TGTGCCAGCAGTTTGTACCTCAGGGGGCGCGTTCAGCCCCAGCATTTT. It encodes CASSLYLRGRVQPQHF. Full variable domain (outside the CDR3, taken from reference TRBV28 and TRBJ1-5): DVKVTQSSRYLVKRTGEKVFLECVQDMDHENMFWYRQDPGLGLRLIYFSYDVKMKEKGDIPEGYSVSREKKERFSLILESASTNQTSMYLCASSLYLRGRVQPQHFGDGTRLSIL.

The V and J genes are TRBV28 and TRBJ2-3; TRBD1 matches 9 bases. V dropped 5 bases and J dropped 7; count of bases not matched to a gene: 7. The germline gives CDR1 MDHEN, CDR2 SYDVKM. The CDR3 loop spans 14 amino acids. CDR3 loop: CASSRQGGINTQYF. In nucleotides, the CDR3 is TGTGCCAGCAGTCGACAGGGGGGGATAAATACGCAGTATTTT.

The CDR3 reads CASSPFAGTANYGYTF. CDR3 DNA: TGCGCCAGCAGTCCATTCGCGGGGACCGCTAACTATGGCTACACCTTC. V usage is TRBV4-1 and J usage is TRBJ1-2, with a tentative D call TRBD1 (5 bases). Deletions cut 6 bases from V and 0 bases from J, with 17 bases between. There are 16 residues in the CDR3. CDR1 and CDR2 (germline): MGHRA, YSYEKL.

This chain uses TRBV5-4 with TRBJ1-4; 9 bases agree with TRBD1. V was clipped by 4 bases and J by 2 bases; unmatched bases: 6. From germline, CDR1 is SGHNT and CDR2 YYREEE (reference sequence). There are 16 residues in the CDR3. The CDR3 region has the DNA TGTGCCAGCAGCCTGCGACAGGGGGGGACTAATGAAAAACTGTTTTTT. This codes for CASSLRQGGTNEKLFF. Drawing the rest from reference TRBV5-4 and TRBJ1-4, the complete variable domain is ETGVTQSPTHLIKTRGQQVTLRCSSQSGHNTVSWYQQALGQGPQFIFQYYREEENGRGNFPPRFSGLQFPNYSSELNVNALELDDSALYLCASSLRQGGTNEKLFFGSGTQLSVL.

The chain couples TRBV19 to TRBJ1-2, with D perhaps TRBD1 (6 bases). Trimming removed 4 bases from V and 4 bases from J, with 13 bases in between. The germline CDR1 and CDR2 sequences are LNHDA and SQIVND (reference sequence). This CDR3 has 14 amino acids. The CDR3 here is CASSTGTLPYGYTF. CDR3 sequence (DNA): TGTGCCAGTAGTACGGGGACACTACCCTATGGCTACACCTTC.

V is TRBV5-1 and J is TRBJ1-2; tentatively, D is TRBD1 (5 bases). CDR1 is SGHRS and CDR2 is YFSETQ in the germline V gene. This CDR3 has 15 residues. Trimming shortened V by 0 bases and J by 6 bases, and 15 bases separated the two germline ends. CDR3 bases: TGCGCCAGCAGCTTGGGGGTTGGGGCAGGAGATGGCTACACCTTC. This codes for CASSLGVGAGDGYTF.

The chain employs TRBV7-3 and TRBJ2-3, with D possibly being TRBD2 (6 bases). The ends were cut back, 0 bases at V and 0 bases at J, with 10 bases in the middle. CDR3 length: 16 residues. In germline, CDR1 is SGHTA, CDR2 FQGTGA. The CDR3 protein is CASSLTPSGSTDTQYF. The CDR3 DNA is TGTGCCAGCAGCTTAACCCCGAGCGGGAGCACAGATACGCAGTATTTT.

V usage is TRBV29-1 and J usage is TRBJ2-2; 8 nucleotides align to TRBD2. Germline V gene sequence: CDR1 SQVTM, CDR2 ANQGSEA. V lost 4 bases and J lost 6; bases outside the gene matches: 7. The CDR3 is 14 amino acids. CDR3 in DNA: TGCAGCGTTGTGAGCGGGAGTTTGGCCGGGGAGCTGTTTTTT. Translation: CSVVSGSLAGELFF.

Many counts were recorded for this clone. This chain joins TRBV5-1 and TRBJ1-2; D is possibly TRBD1 (6 bases). The CDR3 extends over 15 amino acids. Looked up from germline, CDR1 is SGHRS and CDR2 is YFSETQ. V gave up 0 bases and J gave up 8 bases, with 17 bases separating them. CDR3 coding DNA: TGCGCCAGCAGCTTGGAGTGGACAGAGGCCCAAGGCTACACCTTC. Protein product: CASSLEWTEAQGYTF.

This clone appeared once. The chain couples TRBV7-8 to TRBJ2-3, with D possibly being TRBD1 (6 bases). The CDR3 loop spans 17 amino acids. Germline CDR1 SGHVS, CDR2 FQNEAQ. The V gene lost 1 base and the J gene lost 2 bases, with 16 bases spanning the gap. DNA for the CDR3: TGTGCCAGCAGCTTAGGTTTCTCGGGACAAATCACAGATACGCAGTATTTT. The encoded protein is CASSLGFSGQITDTQYF.

This chain uses TRBV7-9 with TRBJ2-5; D is ambiguous. Trimming took 5 bases from V and 4 from J, leaving 11 bases between them. The CDR3 covers 13 residues. In germline, CDR1 is SEHNR, CDR2 FQNEAQ (reference sequence). CDR3 DNA sequence: TGTGCCAGCAGCCCGGGTGGCAGAGAGACCCAGTACTTC. Protein: CASSPGGRETQYF.